This TCR beta chain was recorded in a study of T cells in Graves' hyperthyroidism and ophthalmopathy. TCR beta CDR3 sequences were amplified from RNA transcripts. An initial round of RT-PCR targeting the TCR CDR3 relied on the HTBI primer set. TCRdb independently ran MiXCR on the multiplex PCR reads; one entry per CDR3 protein. This table has about 590,000 distinct CDR3 sequences, about 14% appearing once. CDR3 length: 14 amino acids. CDR1 is MNHNS, CDR2 SASEGT, per germline. Trimming removed 5 bases from V and 5 bases from J, with 12 bases in between. It was 8 to 10 ml of fresh peripheral blood that supplied the PBMCs.

The sequenced material came from blood. This chain uses TRBV6-1 with TRBJ1-4; maybe TRBD1 (5 bases). The sequence came from a woman in her late teens or twenties with Graves' ophthalmopathy. The CDR3 DNA sequence: TGTGCCAGCAGTCGGGGGGTGGCGAATGAAAAACTGTTTTTT. It encodes CASSRGVANEKLFF.